The rows below give T cell receptor beta chains drawn from one sample of a study of CD8 T cells in ankylosing spondylitis. TCRdb analysed the 5' RACE reads with MiXCR anew, one entry per CDR3 protein. The data show about 420,000 distinct CDR3 sequences, about a fifth seen once. The sequenced sample consisted of blood, either unsorted or a sorted T cell fraction (not recorded which). The receptors here all came from a male donor with ankylosing spondylitis. Each CDR3 is given with its conserved first and last residue. The D gene is left open where the match is weak. Size is stated for part of the rows, as once, few or many counts, or as a class when the clone is expanded.

d_call: .; clone_size: few; v_call: TRBV19; j_call: TRBJ2-7; cdr3_nt: TGTGCCAGTAGTTCGGGACTGCGCTCCTACGAGCAGTACTTC; cdr3_aa: CASSSGLRSYEQYF
d_call: TRBD1; clone_size: .; v_call: TRBV28; j_call: TRBJ2-3; cdr3_nt: TGTGCCAGCAGTTTAATGACAGGGACAGATACGCAGTATTTT; cdr3_aa: CASSLMTGTDTQYF
d_call: .; clone_size: .; v_call: TRBV20-1; j_call: TRBJ2-2; cdr3_nt: TGCAGTGCTAGAGTTTGGACAGACTATTCCACCGGGGAGCTGTTTTTT; cdr3_aa: CSARVWTDYSTGELFF
d_call: .; clone_size: few; v_call: TRBV5-1; j_call: TRBJ2-3; cdr3_nt: TGCGCCAGCAGCTTGGCAGGGTACACAGATACGCAGTATTTT; cdr3_aa: CASSLAGYTDTQYF
d_call: TRBD2; clone_size: .; v_call: TRBV20-1; j_call: TRBJ2-1; cdr3_nt: TGCAGTGCCCCCCAGGTAGCGGGAGGGATTAGCTCCTACAATGAGCAGTTCTTC; cdr3_aa: CSAPQVAGGISSYNEQFF
d_call: .; clone_size: .; v_call: TRBV19; j_call: TRBJ2-5; cdr3_nt: TGTGCCAGTACCGTATGGGGGCAAGAGACCCAGTACTTC; cdr3_aa: CASTVWGQETQYF
d_call: .; clone_size: .; v_call: TRBV27; j_call: TRBJ2-7; cdr3_nt: TGTGCCAGCAGTTCGAGCCGGGGAACCTACGAGCAGTACTTC; cdr3_aa: CASSSSRGTYEQYF
d_call: .; clone_size: .; v_call: TRBV7-2; j_call: TRBJ2-1; cdr3_nt: TGTGCCAGCAGCTTCGGAATTATGGGTGAGCAGTTCTTC; cdr3_aa: CASSFGIMGEQFF
d_call: .; clone_size: few; v_call: TRBV18; j_call: TRBJ1-5; cdr3_nt: TGTGCCAGCTCACCACACAGCAATCAGCCCCAGCATTTT; cdr3_aa: CASSPHSNQPQHF
d_call: .; clone_size: .; v_call: TRBV2; j_call: TRBJ1-5; cdr3_nt: TGTGCCAGCAGTGAAGCGCTAAGGGGCAGCCAGCCCCAGCATTTT; cdr3_aa: CASSEALRGSQPQHF
d_call: TRBD2; clone_size: many; v_call: TRBV5-1; j_call: TRBJ2-2; cdr3_nt: TGCGCCAGCAGAATATCGAGCGGGGACGTTGTGGAGCTGTTTTTT; cdr3_aa: CASRISSGDVVELFF
d_call: .; clone_size: .; v_call: TRBV20-1; j_call: TRBJ2-7; cdr3_nt: TGCAGTGCTAGAAGCCGGGACCACCTTGGGGTTTACGAGCAGTACTTC; cdr3_aa: CSARSRDHLGVYEQYF
d_call: .; clone_size: .; v_call: TRBV20-1; j_call: TRBJ2-5; cdr3_nt: TGCAGTGCTTGGACGGAGTACCAAGAGACCCAGTACTTC; cdr3_aa: CSAWTEYQETQYF
d_call: TRBD1; clone_size: .; v_call: TRBV20-1; j_call: TRBJ2-3; cdr3_nt: TGCAGTGCCGGGCGACAGGGGGTATCCACAGATACGCAGTATTTT; cdr3_aa: CSAGRQGVSTDTQYF
d_call: .; clone_size: few; v_call: TRBV20-1; j_call: TRBJ2-1; cdr3_nt: TGCAGTGTCAATAGCGGTCCCTACAATGAGCAGTTCTTC; cdr3_aa: CSVNSGPYNEQFF
d_call: .; clone_size: few; v_call: TRBV5-1; j_call: TRBJ1-5; cdr3_nt: TGCGCCAGCAGCTTTGTCCCGAATCCCTATAGCAATCAGCCCCAGCATTTT; cdr3_aa: CASSFVPNPYSNQPQHF
d_call: .; clone_size: few; v_call: TRBV6-6; j_call: TRBJ1-4; cdr3_nt: TGTGCCAGCAGTACCCACAGGGTCGAAAAACTGTTTTTT; cdr3_aa: CASSTHRVEKLFF
d_call: .; clone_size: few; v_call: TRBV7-9; j_call: TRBJ2-2; cdr3_nt: TGTGCCAGCAGCTTTACAGGAGAGAACACCGGGGAGCTGTTTTTT; cdr3_aa: CASSFTGENTGELFF
d_call: .; clone_size: few; v_call: TRBV6-4; j_call: TRBJ1-6; cdr3_nt: TGTGCCAGTTCCAGGGAAGGTTTTAATTCACCCCTCCACTTT; cdr3_aa: CASSREGFNSPLHF
d_call: TRBD2; clone_size: .; v_call: TRBV7-2; j_call: TRBJ2-3; cdr3_nt: TGTGCCAGCAGGTGGGACGGGGGGATCCCAGATACGCAGTATTTT; cdr3_aa: CASRWDGGIPDTQYF
d_call: TRBD2; clone_size: many; v_call: TRBV20-1; j_call: TRBJ2-1; cdr3_nt: TGCAGTGCTAAAGGCCCCCTAGCGGGAGCTGGGAATGAGCAGTTCTTC; cdr3_aa: CSAKGPLAGAGNEQFF
d_call: TRBD1; clone_size: few; v_call: TRBV13; j_call: TRBJ2-1; cdr3_nt: TGTGCCAGCAGCAAACAGGGGGCGAGGAATGAGCAGTTCTTC; cdr3_aa: CASSKQGARNEQFF
d_call: .; clone_size: .; v_call: TRBV20-1; j_call: TRBJ2-1; cdr3_nt: TGCAGTGCTCTCTCTGCGGGATCCGACAATGAGCAGTTCTTC; cdr3_aa: CSALSAGSDNEQFF
d_call: .; clone_size: .; v_call: TRBV5-1; j_call: TRBJ2-5; cdr3_nt: TGCGCCAGCAGCTCAAACGACCTCGAGACCCAGTACTTC; cdr3_aa: CASSSNDLETQYF
d_call: .; clone_size: few; v_call: TRBV10-3; j_call: TRBJ2-1; cdr3_nt: TGTGCCATCAGTGAGCCAGCAGCGAGCTCCTACAATGAGCAGTTCTTC; cdr3_aa: CAISEPAASSYNEQFF
d_call: TRBD2; clone_size: many; v_call: TRBV7-2; j_call: TRBJ2-2; cdr3_nt: TGTGCCAGCAAATCGAGACCAGCGGGGGCGAACACCGGGGAGCTGTTTTTT; cdr3_aa: CASKSRPAGANTGELFF
d_call: .; clone_size: few; v_call: TRBV5-1; j_call: TRBJ2-2; cdr3_nt: TGCGCCAGCGAGGCTGAGGGGCTTGGCACCGGGGAGCTGTTTTTT; cdr3_aa: CASEAEGLGTGELFF
d_call: .; clone_size: few; v_call: TRBV5-4; j_call: TRBJ2-1; cdr3_nt: TGTGCCAGCAGCTTGGGCCACCGCCAGGAGCAGTTCTTC; cdr3_aa: CASSLGHRQEQFF
d_call: .; clone_size: .; v_call: TRBV7-9; j_call: TRBJ1-4; cdr3_nt: TGTGCCAGCAGCCCGCGCCGGGGGGATGAAAAACTGTTTTTT; cdr3_aa: CASSPRRGDEKLFF
d_call: .; clone_size: .; v_call: TRBV15; j_call: TRBJ2-5; cdr3_nt: TGTGCCACCAGCAGAGAGTTTAGGTCCCTCGAACGGTACTTC; cdr3_aa: CATSREFRSLERYF
d_call: TRBD1; clone_size: few; v_call: TRBV5-6; j_call: TRBJ2-1; cdr3_nt: TGTGCCAGTGAAACCTCCGGGACAGGGGGATACAATGAGCAGTTCTTC; cdr3_aa: CASETSGTGGYNEQFF
d_call: TRBD1; clone_size: .; v_call: TRBV7-9; j_call: TRBJ1-3; cdr3_nt: TGTGCCAGCAGCGTCGACAGGGTGCTTACTGGAAACACCATATATTTT; cdr3_aa: CASSVDRVLTGNTIYF
d_call: .; clone_size: .; v_call: TRBV21-1; j_call: TRBJ2-5; cdr3_nt: TGTGCCAGCACCGGCCCAGAAAGTCAAAAAGAGACCCAGTACTTC; cdr3_aa: CASTGPESQKETQYF
d_call: TRBD1; clone_size: .; v_call: TRBV28; j_call: TRBJ1-6; cdr3_nt: TGTGCCAGCAGGACAACAGGGGGCGAGCCCTCACCCCTCCACTTT; cdr3_aa: CASRTTGGEPSPLHF
d_call: .; clone_size: .; v_call: TRBV7-2; j_call: TRBJ2-1; cdr3_nt: TGTGCCAGCAGCCTACAAGCGGAACCAACCTACAATGAGCAGTTCTTC; cdr3_aa: CASSLQAEPTYNEQFF
d_call: TRBD2; clone_size: .; v_call: TRBV20-1; j_call: TRBJ2-3; cdr3_nt: TGCAGTGCTCCGCGGGAGTGGGGCACAGATACGCAGTATTTT; cdr3_aa: CSAPREWGTDTQYF
d_call: .; clone_size: .; v_call: TRBV5-1; j_call: TRBJ2-5; cdr3_nt: TGCGCCAGCATTATGTGGGAGACCCAGTACTTC; cdr3_aa: CASIMWETQYF
d_call: TRBD1; clone_size: .; v_call: TRBV25-1; j_call: TRBJ2-6; cdr3_nt: TGTGCCAGCAGTGAATTTGGGACAGGGGGCGCGCGGGCTGGGGCCAACGTCCTGACTTTC; cdr3_aa: CASSEFGTGGARAGANVLTF
d_call: .; clone_size: many; v_call: TRBV19; j_call: TRBJ1-5; cdr3_nt: TGTGCCAGTAGTACGGGGGGCCGCCAGCCCCAGCATTTT; cdr3_aa: CASSTGGRQPQHF
d_call: TRBD1; clone_size: once; v_call: TRBV20-1; j_call: TRBJ2-1; cdr3_nt: TGCAGTGCTAGCCTCCCTGGAAGGGACAGGGGGCGCAAGGAGCAGTTCTTC; cdr3_aa: CSASLPGRDRGRKEQFF
d_call: .; clone_size: few; v_call: TRBV6-1; j_call: TRBJ2-2; cdr3_nt: TGTGCCAGCAGTGCTTACGGGGCGGACACCGGGGAGCTGTTTTTT; cdr3_aa: CASSAYGADTGELFF
d_call: TRBD2; clone_size: .; v_call: TRBV5-6; j_call: TRBJ2-1; cdr3_nt: TGTGCCAGCAGCTTGAGTTCTAGCGGGAGGAATGATGAGCAGTTCTTC; cdr3_aa: CASSLSSSGRNDEQFF
d_call: TRBD1; clone_size: few; v_call: TRBV20-1; j_call: TRBJ1-4; cdr3_nt: TGCAGTGCTAGAGTACCCGAGGGGACAGGTGAAAAACTGTTTTTT; cdr3_aa: CSARVPEGTGEKLFF
d_call: .; clone_size: .; v_call: TRBV20-1; j_call: TRBJ2-1; cdr3_nt: TGCAGTGCTAGAGATCCTGATAGGAATGAGCAGTTCTTC; cdr3_aa: CSARDPDRNEQFF
d_call: .; clone_size: few; v_call: TRBV12-3/TRBV12-4; j_call: TRBJ2-1; cdr3_nt: TGTGCCAGCAGTTCAAGGGACTGGTACAATGAGCAGTTCTTC; cdr3_aa: CASSSRDWYNEQFF
d_call: TRBD1; clone_size: many; v_call: TRBV7-2; j_call: TRBJ2-1; cdr3_nt: TGTGCCAGCAGCTTCTCCCCGGGACAGGGTAGGAATGAGCAGTTCTTC; cdr3_aa: CASSFSPGQGRNEQFF
d_call: TRBD2; clone_size: few; v_call: TRBV20-1; j_call: TRBJ2-7; cdr3_nt: TGCAGTGCGGGACTAGCGGGAGGCTCCTACGAGCAGTACTTC; cdr3_aa: CSAGLAGGSYEQYF
d_call: TRBD1; clone_size: few; v_call: TRBV28; j_call: TRBJ1-4; cdr3_nt: TGTGCCAGCAGTCCAGTCTGGACAGGGGAAGTTGAAAAACTGTTTTTT; cdr3_aa: CASSPVWTGEVEKLFF
d_call: TRBD1; clone_size: few; v_call: TRBV7-9; j_call: TRBJ2-7; cdr3_nt: TGTGCCAGCAGCCCAGGGGACAGGGTTAGGAAGCAGTACTTC; cdr3_aa: CASSPGDRVRKQYF
d_call: .; clone_size: .; v_call: TRBV7-8; j_call: TRBJ2-3; cdr3_nt: TGTGCCAGCAGCTTGTGGATGCAATCAGATACGCAGTATTTT; cdr3_aa: CASSLWMQSDTQYF
d_call: TRBD2; clone_size: .; v_call: TRBV6-2/TRBV6-3; j_call: TRBJ2-1; cdr3_nt: TGTGCCAGCAGTTCCCTATTCTCAGGAGGTCTGGAAGTAAGCGGGACGATCTACAATGAGCAGTTCTTC; cdr3_aa: CASSSLFSGGLEVSGTIYNEQFF
d_call: .; clone_size: .; v_call: TRBV5-1; j_call: TRBJ2-3; cdr3_nt: TGCGCCAGCAGCTTGGTGGCAGACACAGATACGCAGTATTTT; cdr3_aa: CASSLVADTDTQYF
d_call: .; clone_size: .; v_call: TRBV10-1; j_call: TRBJ1-5; cdr3_nt: TGCGCCAGCAGTGAGTCGGGCGGGGGCGACGGTCAGCCCCAGCATTTT; cdr3_aa: CASSESGGGDGQPQHF